Listed below are T cell receptor beta chains from one sample, sequenced in a study of graft-versus-host responses after intestinal transplantation. This table comes from immunoSEQ multiplex PCR, and its TCRdb copy is limited to in-frame clones, with some not included. Here the sample spans 1,000 to 1,200 clones, roughly four fifths being singletons. The sample here was ileum tissue, taken just under 260 days after intestinal transplantation. Source of these receptors: a human patient who received an intestinal transplant, so some T cells may come from the graft donor. The CDR3 runs from the conserved cysteine through the conserved F or W. D genes are given only for firm matches. Not all rows give a size; the values are once, few, many and, for expanded clones, a class.

V	D	size	J	CDR3	DNA
TRBV7-8	-	once	TRBJ2-7	CASSPPPRRGNYEQYF	TGTGCCAGCAGCCCCCCCCCTCGGCGGGGTAATTACGAGCAGTACTTC
TRBV7-3	-	-	TRBJ2-7	CASSFSGAENEQYF	TGTGCCAGCAGCTTCTCAGGGGCTGAGAACGAGCAGTACTTC
TRBV5-1	-	few	TRBJ1-4	CASSLGHNEKLFF	TGCGCCAGCAGCTTGGGACATAATGAAAAACTGTTTTTT
TRBV7-9	-	-	TRBJ1-5	CASSLGRDQPQHF	TGTGCCAGCAGCTTAGGCAGGGATCAGCCCCAGCATTTT
TRBV6-1	TRBD2	few	TRBJ2-1	CASSEVAGGYNEQFF	TGTGCCAGCAGTGAAGTTGCGGGAGGCTACAATGAGCAGTTCTTC
TRBV30	TRBD2	-	TRBJ2-3	CAWSLGLAGLSTDTQYF	TGTGCCTGGAGCTTGGGGCTAGCGGGTCTGAGCACAGATACGCAGTATTTT
TRBV18	-	-	TRBJ2-5	CASLPGETQYF	TGTGCCAGCTTACCCGGGGAGACCCAGTACTTC
TRBV19	TRBD1	few	TRBJ2-4	CASSMALGTAPIQYF	TGTGCCAGTAGTATGGCTTTAGGGACAGCACCGATTCAGTACTTC
TRBV25-1	-	once	TRBJ2-2	CASSEGATGELFF	TGTGCCAGCAGTGAGGGGGCCACCGGGGAGCTGTTTTTT
TRBV19	-	-	TRBJ1-1	CASKPSALNTEAFF	TGTGCCAGTAAGCCTAGCGCATTGAACACTGAAGCTTTCTTT
TRBV5-1	TRBD2	-	TRBJ2-5	CASSSLAVETQYF	TGCGCCAGCTCATCTCTAGCGGTAGAGACCCAGTACTTC
TRBV6-1	-	-	TRBJ2-7	CASSPRQPAYEQYF	TGTGCCAGCAGTCCCCGACAGCCAGCCTACGAGCAGTACTTC
TRBV7-2	-	-	TRBJ1-4	CASSEDSLATNEKLFF	TGTGCCAGCAGCGAGGACAGTCTTGCAACTAATGAAAAACTGTTTTTT
TRBV6-9	-	-	TRBJ1-4	CASSYSAGQNEKLFF	TGTGCCAGCAGTTACTCGGCAGGGCAAAATGAAAAACTGTTTTTT
TRBV4-2	TRBD2	-	TRBJ2-3	CASSLASGNTDTQYF	TGTGCCAGCAGCTTGGCTAGCGGGAACACAGATACGCAGTATTTT
TRBV27	-	-	TRBJ2-4	CASSQNSRSIQYF	TGTGCCAGCAGCCAGAACAGCAGGAGCATTCAGTACTTC
TRBV5-6	TRBD1	-	TRBJ1-1	CASSLGGRGETEAFF	TGTGCCAGCAGCTTGGGTGGCAGGGGGGAGACTGAAGCTTTCTTT
TRBV11-3	-	-	TRBJ1-2	CASSLVRLTVNYGYTF	TGTGCCAGCAGCTTAGTTAGGTTGACGGTGAACTATGGCTACACCTTC
TRBV28	TRBD2	-	TRBJ2-3	CASRSSGRASDTQYF	TGTGCCAGCAGATCTAGCGGGAGGGCCTCAGATACGCAGTATTTT
TRBV11-3	-	once	TRBJ2-6	CASSLGVYGANVLTF	TGTGCCAGCAGCTTGGGGGTCTACGGGGCCAACGTCCTGACTTTC
TRBV27	TRBD1	-	TRBJ1-5	CASSSSDRGDQPQRF	TGTGCCAGCAGTTCCTCGGACAGGGGGGATCAGCCCCAGCGTTTT
TRBV6-5	TRBD1	-	TRBJ1-1	CASSYDGTGLYTEAFF	TGTGCCAGCAGTTACGACGGGACAGGTCTTTACACTGAAGCTTTCTTT
TRBV27	-	large	TRBJ2-4	CASSYSDRSDIQYF	TGTGCCAGCTCCTATTCCGACAGGTCGGACATTCAGTACTTC
TRBV6-4	-	-	TRBJ2-2	CASSERAGRTGELFF	TGTGCCAGCAGTGAAAGGGCAGGGCGGACCGGGGAGCTGTTTTTT
TRBV6-1	TRBD1	-	TRBJ2-5	CASSNRGRETQYF	TGTGCCAGCAGTAACAGGGGGCGAGAGACCCAGTACTTC
TRBV6-5	TRBD2	once	TRBJ2-1	CASSYGGLAGHNEQFF	TGTGCCAGCAGTTACGGGGGACTAGCGGGACACAATGAGCAGTTCTTC
TRBV9	TRBD2	-	TRBJ2-3	CASSVERAGGPGADTQYF	TGTGCCAGCAGCGTAGAAAGGGCGGGAGGGCCAGGGGCAGATACGCAGTATTTT
TRBV5-8	-	-	TRBJ2-5	CASSLNRDETQYF	TGTGCCAGCAGCTTGAACAGGGACGAGACCCAGTACTTC
TRBV14	-	-	TRBJ1-3	CASSQDDGGISGNTIYF	TGTGCCAGCAGCCAAGATGACGGGGGAATCTCTGGAAACACCATATATTTT
TRBV28	TRBD2	-	TRBJ2-2	CASSFSGTSGSLNTGELFF	TGTGCCAGCAGTTTTTCCGGGACTAGCGGGAGTCTGAACACCGGGGAGCTGTTTTTT
TRBV28	-	-	TRBJ1-5	CASRLPGPPPGAQHF	TGTGCCAGCAGACTCCCCGGGCCTCCACCGGGGGCCCAGCATTTT
TRBV9	TRBD2	-	TRBJ2-1	CASSVPRTSGGGWAYNEQFF	TGTGCCAGCAGCGTCCCCAGGACTAGCGGGGGCGGTTGGGCTTACAATGAGCAGTTCTTC
TRBV4-2	-	-	TRBJ1-2	CASSQANQGLQRGYTF	TGTGCCAGCAGCCAGGCCAACCAGGGTCTTCAGAGGGGCTACACCTTC
TRBV5-1	TRBD1	few	TRBJ1-1	CASSLGTGRVAEAFF	TGCGCCAGCAGCTTGGGGACAGGGCGAGTAGCTGAAGCTTTCTTT